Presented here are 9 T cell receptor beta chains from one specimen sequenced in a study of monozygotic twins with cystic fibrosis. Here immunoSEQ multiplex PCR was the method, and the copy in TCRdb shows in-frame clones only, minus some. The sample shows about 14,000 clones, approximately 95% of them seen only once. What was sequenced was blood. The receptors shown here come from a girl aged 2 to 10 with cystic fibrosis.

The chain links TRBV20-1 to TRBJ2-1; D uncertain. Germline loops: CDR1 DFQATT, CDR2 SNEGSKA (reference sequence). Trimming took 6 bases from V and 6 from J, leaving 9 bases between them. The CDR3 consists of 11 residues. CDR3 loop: CSASIVNEQFF. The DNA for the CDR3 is TGCAGTGCGTCAATTGTCAATGAGCAGTTCTTC.

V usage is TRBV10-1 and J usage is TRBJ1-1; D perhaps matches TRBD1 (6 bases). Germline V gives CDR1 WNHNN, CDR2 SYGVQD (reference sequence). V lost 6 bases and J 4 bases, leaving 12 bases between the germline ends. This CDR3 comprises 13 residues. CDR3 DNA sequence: TGCGCCAGCAGACAGGGAAGGACCACTGAAGCTTTCTTT. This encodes CASRQGRTTEAFF.

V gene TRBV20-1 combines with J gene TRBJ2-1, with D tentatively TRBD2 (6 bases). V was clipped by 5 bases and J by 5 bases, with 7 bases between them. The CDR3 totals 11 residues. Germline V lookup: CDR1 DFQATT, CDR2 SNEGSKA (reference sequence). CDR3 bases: TGCAGTGCTGGCGGGAACAATGAGCAGTTCTTC. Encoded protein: CSAGGNNEQFF.

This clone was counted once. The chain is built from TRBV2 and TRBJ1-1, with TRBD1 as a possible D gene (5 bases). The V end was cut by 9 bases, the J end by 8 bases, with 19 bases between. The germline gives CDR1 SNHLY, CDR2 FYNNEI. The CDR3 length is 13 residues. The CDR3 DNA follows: TGTGCCAGTTCGTCTTCCGGGACTTTGGAAGCTTTCTTT. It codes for CASSSSGTLEAFF.

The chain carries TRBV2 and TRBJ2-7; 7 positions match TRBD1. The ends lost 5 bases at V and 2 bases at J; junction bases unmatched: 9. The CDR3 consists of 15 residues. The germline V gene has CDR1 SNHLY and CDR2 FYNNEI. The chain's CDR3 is CASSNGQAATYEQYF. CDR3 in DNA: TGTGCCAGCAGTAACGGACAGGCGGCTACCTACGAGCAGTACTTC.

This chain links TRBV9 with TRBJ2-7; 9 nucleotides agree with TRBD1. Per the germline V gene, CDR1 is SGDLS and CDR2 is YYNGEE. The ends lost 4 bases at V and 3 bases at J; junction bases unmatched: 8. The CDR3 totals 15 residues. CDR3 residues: CASSKTGTGSYEQYF. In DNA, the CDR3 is TGTGCCAGCAGCAAAACCGGGACAGGGAGCTACGAGCAGTACTTC.

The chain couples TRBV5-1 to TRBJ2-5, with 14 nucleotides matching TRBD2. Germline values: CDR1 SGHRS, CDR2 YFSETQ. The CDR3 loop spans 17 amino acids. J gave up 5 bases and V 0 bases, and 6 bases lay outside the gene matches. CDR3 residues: CASSLGLAGGPGETQYF. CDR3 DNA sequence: TGCGCCAGCAGCTTGGGACTAGCGGGAGGGCCGGGGGAGACCCAGTACTTC.

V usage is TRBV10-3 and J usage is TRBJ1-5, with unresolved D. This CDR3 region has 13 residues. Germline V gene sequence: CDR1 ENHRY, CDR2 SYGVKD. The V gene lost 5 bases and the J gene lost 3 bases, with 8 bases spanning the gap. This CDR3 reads CAISSRANQPQHF. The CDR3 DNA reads TGTGCCATCAGTAGCCGGGCCAATCAGCCCCAGCATTTT.

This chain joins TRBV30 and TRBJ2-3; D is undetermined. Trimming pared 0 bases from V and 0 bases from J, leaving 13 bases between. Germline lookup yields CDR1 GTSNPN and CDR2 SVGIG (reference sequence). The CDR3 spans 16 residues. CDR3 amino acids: CAWSVQPIFSTDTQYF. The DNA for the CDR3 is TGTGCCTGGAGTGTCCAGCCTATATTTAGCACAGATACGCAGTATTTT. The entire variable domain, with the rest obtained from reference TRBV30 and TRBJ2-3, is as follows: SQTIHQWPATLVQPVGSPLSLECTVEGTSNPNLYWYRQAAGRGLQLLFYSVGIGQISSEVPQNLSASRPQDRQFILSSKKLLLSDSGFYLCAWSVQPIFSTDTQYFGPGTRLTVL.